The following is a T cell receptor (beta chain) sequence with its context. This record belongs to a study of control samples from healthy donors and cancer patients. Sequenced by immunoSEQ multiplex PCR; TCRdb stores in-frame clones only, minus some. The sample has around 150,000 clones; roughly 94% are singletons. The CDR3 runs to 15 residues. V was trimmed by 2 bases and J by 6 bases, leaving 13 bases between them. Germline CDR1 and CDR2: MNHEY and SVGAGI. The J gene is TRBJ1-4, the V gene TRBV6-5; D might be TRBD1 (6 bases). The TCR sequence derives from a woman in her thirties or forties in good health. The source material was blood. As DNA, the CDR3 is TGTGCCAGCAGTTACATTGACAGGCGGGATGAAAAACTGTTTTTT. Its translation is CASSYIDRRDEKLFF.